One and the same sample provided the 31 T cell receptor beta chains below, sequenced in a study of response to subunit inactivated influenza vaccine (dated by TCRdb to the late 2010s). Library preparation used RT-PCR. TCRdb names Illumina HiSeq 2500 as the instrument used. The raw public reads went through TCRdb reprocessing: fastp at Q25, MiXCR clone calling, in-frame beta chains kept. Identical CDR3 proteins give one entry, which carries the most common genes and DNA. Present in this sample are some 850,000 distinct CDR3 sequences, around 18% of which were seen just once. Under 13% of the sample rests with the top ten. The sample was PBMCs from blood, taken 5 days after vaccination. The receptors originated from a man over 45 who received an inactivated influenza vaccine. Donor details come from another sample of the same person, matched by shared clones.

The sample holds many counts of this clonotype. The chain links TRBV5-1 to TRBJ1-2; 7 bases are shared with TRBD1. V was pared by 4 bases and J by 2 bases, with 5 bases of the junction left unmatched. Germline CDR1 reads SGHRS; CDR2 reads YFSETQ. The CDR3 runs to 14 residues. CDR3 residues: CASSTQGQNYGYTF. CDR3 coding DNA: TGCGCCAGCAGCACCCAGGGACAGAACTATGGCTACACCTTC.

The rearrangement uses TRBV6-5 and TRBJ2-3; no firm D call. V was trimmed by 2 bases and J by 4 bases, leaving 13 bases between them. The CDR3 sequence is 15 residues long. Germline V CDR1 and CDR2: MNHEY, SVGAGI. DNA for the CDR3: TGTGCCAGCAGTTACGCCGTCGGGTTCCCAGATACGCAGTATTTT. Protein: CASSYAVGFPDTQYF.

There are a few counts of this clonotype. This rearrangement joins TRBV7-9 to TRBJ2-5, with D unclear. The V and J ends lost 5 bases and 2 bases respectively, with 6 bases between them. Germline V gene data show CDR1 as SEHNR and CDR2 as FQNEAQ (reference sequence). This CDR3 contains 12 residues. In nucleotides, the CDR3 is TGTGCCAGCAGCAACATGCAAGAGACCCAGTACTTC. Residues: CASSNMQETQYF.

The table lists this clonotype with a count of one. The junction differs from germline at one of its ends, possibly a read error. The CDR3: CASSKAGTANTGEMFF. The CDR3 DNA is TGCGCCAGCAGCAAAGCCGGGACGGCGAACACCGGGGAGATGTTTTTT. The V and J genes are TRBV5-1 and TRBJ2-2, with D tentatively TRBD1 or TRBD2 (5 bases each). The germline V gene has CDR1 SGHRS and CDR2 YFSETQ. The CDR3 has 16 amino acids.

In its sample, this clonotype was seen a few times. This may be a read error, as it is one base from a much larger clone. The chain couples TRBV9 to TRBJ2-3; 7 nucleotides agree with TRBD2. The CDR3 runs 14 residues. V shed 2 bases and J 0 bases; nucleotides not matched to a gene: 0. CDR1 and CDR2 (germline): SGDLS, YYNGEE. The CDR3 sequence is CASSVSGSTDTQYF. CDR3 bases: TGTGCCAGCAGCGTTAGCGGGAGCACAGATACGCAGTATTTT.

This chain connects TRBV9 to TRBJ2-2; 11 nucleotides align to TRBD1. V lost 4 bases to trimming and J lost 4 bases; unmatched junction nucleotides: 9. Germline CDR1 SGDLS, CDR2 YYNGEE. The CDR3 is 17 residues long. The CDR3 protein is CASSLWTGGVGTGELFF. The CDR3 bases are TGTGCCAGCAGCTTATGGACAGGGGGCGTGGGCACCGGGGAGCTGTTTTTT.

V usage is TRBV9 and J usage is TRBJ2-1; 13 bases agree with TRBD2. After removal of 4 bases from V and 6 bases from J, the junction contained 7 bases not matched to a gene. Germline V gene lookup returns CDR1 SGDLS and CDR2 YYNGEE. This CDR3 contains 16 residues. This chain's CDR3 is CASSPGLAGLFNEQFF. CDR3 nucleotides: TGTGCCAGCAGCCCGGGACTAGCGGGACTTTTCAATGAGCAGTTCTTC.

V and J are TRBV4-3 and TRBJ2-7; 8 nucleotides match TRBD2. The CDR3 extends over 16 amino acids. The germline gives CDR1 LGHNA, CDR2 YSLEER. V shed 1 base and J 0 bases; nucleotides not matched to a gene: 5. The CDR3 DNA follows: TGCGCCAGCAGCCAAGTGGCGGGGGGAAGCTCCTACGAGCAGTACTTC. It encodes CASSQVAGGSSYEQYF.

The gene calls are TRBV6-1 and TRBJ2-5; 11 bases line up with TRBD2. This CDR3 region has 14 residues. V lost 5 bases, J lost 6 bases, and 5 bases stayed unmatched. Germline V gene data show CDR1 as MNHNS and CDR2 as SASEGT. CDR3 protein: CASSIAGGHQTQYF. The CDR3 DNA follows: TGTGCCAGCAGTATAGCGGGAGGGCATCAGACCCAGTACTTC.

In its sample, this clonotype was seen a few times. The V and J genes are TRBV24-1 and TRBJ2-3; 9 nucleotides align to TRBD2. The CDR3 consists of 18 residues. Germline V gives CDR1 KGHDR, CDR2 SFDVKD. V dropped 1 base and J dropped 6; count of bases not matched to a gene: 13. The CDR3 bases are TGTGCCACCAGTGATTTCAAGGCGGGAGGGCGGTTCGTTGATACGCAGTATTTT. Protein: CATSDFKAGGRFVDTQYF.

This clonotype occurred a few times. The chain uses TRBV12-3 or TRBV12-4 and TRBJ2-7; D might be TRBD1 (6 bases). The CDR3 length is 15 residues. The V end was cut by 8 bases, the J end by 6 bases, with 23 bases between. The CDR3 spells CASRNTGTKGGEQYF. CDR3 in DNA: TGTGCCAGCCGAAACACCGGGACGAAAGGGGGCGAGCAGTACTTC.

The chain uses TRBV20-1 and TRBJ2-7; D is uncertain. The CDR3 has 10 residues. The germline gives CDR1 DFQATT, CDR2 SNEGSKA (reference sequence). V lost 3 bases and J 5 bases, leaving 5 bases between the germline ends. This CDR3 reads CSASWDEQYF. As DNA, the CDR3 is TGCAGTGCTAGTTGGGACGAGCAGTACTTC.

The rearrangement joins TRBV6-1 to TRBJ2-7; tentatively, D is TRBD1 or TRBD2 (5 bases each). This CDR3 region has 14 residues. The germline V and J ends were trimmed by 5 bases and 2 bases, with 13 bases remaining between them. The germline V gene encodes CDR1 MNHNS and CDR2 SASEGT. The CDR3 here is CASSPRDETYEQYF. CDR3 DNA: TGTGCCAGCAGTCCCCGGGACGAGACCTACGAGCAGTACTTC.

The chain employs TRBV7-2 and TRBJ2-5, with 7 bases that match TRBD1. The trim removed 5 bases at V and 2 bases at J, leaving 11 bases unmatched. Per germline, CDR1 SGHTA and CDR2 FQGNSA. This CDR3 region has 16 residues. The CDR3 region is CASSAGPGGRQETQYF. The CDR3 DNA reads TGTGCCAGCAGCGCTGGGCCAGGGGGAAGGCAAGAGACCCAGTACTTC.

The genes are TRBV3-1 and TRBJ2-5, with unresolved D. The ends were cut back, 4 bases at V and 5 bases at J, with 17 bases in the middle. The germline V gene has CDR1 LGHDT and CDR2 YNNKEL (reference sequence). CDR3 length: 15 residues. The CDR3 loop reads CASSPPVAYTETQYF. CDR3 bases: TGTGCCAGCAGCCCCCCGGTGGCCTATACGGAGACCCAGTACTTC.

This clonotype was detected many times. The gene calls are TRBV29-1 and TRBJ1-3; no clear D. Germline values: CDR1 SQVTM, CDR2 ANQGSEA. The CDR3 consists of 13 residues. The V gene lost 4 bases and the J gene lost 0 bases, with 7 bases spanning the gap. This chain's CDR3 is CSVGTVSGNTIYF. The CDR3 DNA reads as TGCAGCGTTGGTACGGTCTCTGGAAACACCATATATTTT.

The chain employs TRBV6-2 or TRBV6-3 and TRBJ2-7; TRBD1 aligns across 7 bases. V lost 6 bases, J lost 2 bases, and 7 bases stayed unmatched. CDR1 and CDR2 from the germline V gene are MNHEY and SVGEGT. This CDR3 region has 14 residues. The CDR3 coding sequence is TGTGCCAGCAGCCAGCCTACAGGGGCCTACGAGCAGTACTTC. This sequence encodes CASSQPTGAYEQYF.

The chain joins TRBV6-1 to TRBJ2-5, with D maybe TRBD2 (6 bases). The V and J ends lost 5 bases and 3 bases respectively, with 10 bases between them. CDR3 length equals 13 residues. Germline lookup yields CDR1 MNHNS and CDR2 SASEGT. In DNA form, the CDR3 reads TGTGCCAGCAGTCGACTAGTGAAAGAGACCCAGTACTTC. Amino acid sequence: CASSRLVKETQYF.

V is TRBV12-3 or TRBV12-4 and J is TRBJ2-5; possibly TRBD2 for D (6 bases). V gave up 2 bases and J gave up 5 bases, with 12 bases separating them. This CDR3 is built from 14 residues. In DNA form, the CDR3 reads TGTGCCAGCAGTTTAATTCGGGACTGGGAGACCCAGTACTTC. Its translation is CASSLIRDWETQYF.

V usage is TRBV12-3 or TRBV12-4 and J usage is TRBJ1-1; no firm D call. The CDR3 runs to 17 residues. Trimming shortened V by 3 bases and J by 1 base, and 18 bases separated the two germline ends. CDR3 DNA sequence: TGTGCCAGCAGTTTTTCCCTGTTCTCCGCCGGGAACACTGAAGCTTTCTTT. It is translated as CASSFSLFSAGNTEAFF.

In this sample, this clonotype turned up a few times. CDR3 coding DNA: TGTGCCAGCAGCCCCCAGAGCGGGGGGCAAAACATTCAGTACTTC. Its protein is CASSPQSGGQNIQYF. The chain joins TRBV9 to TRBJ2-4; the match to TRBD2 covers 9 bases. Germline V CDR1 and CDR2: SGDLS, YYNGEE. This CDR3 spans 15 amino acids. V was clipped by 4 bases and J by 5 bases; unmatched bases: 7.

A few counts support this clonotype. This sequence joins TRBV20-1 and TRBJ2-1; D remains ambiguous. There are 12 residues in the CDR3. Germline V lookup: CDR1 DFQATT, CDR2 SNEGSKA (reference sequence). Trimming pared 6 bases from V and 0 bases from J, leaving 6 bases between. The CDR3 DNA is TGCAGTGCGGCGAGCTCCTACAATGAGCAGTTCTTC. Translated, it gives CSAASSYNEQFF.

This clonotype was recorded many times. The chain employs TRBV5-1 and TRBJ2-6; D is undetermined. The CDR3 length is 17 residues. Per the germline V gene, CDR1 is SGHRS and CDR2 is YFSETQ. The V gene lost 1 base and the J gene lost 0 bases, with 11 bases spanning the gap. The CDR3 is CASSLFGRNSGANVLTF. The CDR3 nucleotides read TGCGCCAGCAGCTTGTTTGGACGGAACTCTGGGGCCAACGTCCTGACTTTC.

This rearrangement joins TRBV4-1 to TRBJ2-7; no reliable D call. The CDR3 sequence is 13 residues long. V lost 4 bases, J lost 3 bases, and 10 bases lay in between. Germline CDR1 reads MGHRA; CDR2 reads YSYEKL. CDR3 DNA sequence: TGCGCCAGCAGCCTCAGACCGGGCTACGAGCAGTACTTC. Protein sequence: CASSLRPGYEQYF.

The chain has TRBV5-1 and TRBJ2-4; D gene uncertain. Trimming took off 0 bases at V and 8 bases at J, with 9 bases between the two ends. Germline CDR1 SGHRS, CDR2 YFSETQ. The CDR3 totals 13 residues. DNA of the CDR3: TGCGCCAGCAGCTTGGGACCCTTCGACATTCAGTACTTC. This sequence encodes CASSLGPFDIQYF.

The chain uses TRBV7-9 and TRBJ2-7; D perhaps matches TRBD2 (6 bases). This CDR3 is 15 amino acids long. Germline CDR1 and CDR2: SEHNR and FQNEAQ (reference sequence). Trimming removed 0 bases from V and 6 bases from J, with 15 bases in between. The CDR3, as DNA: TGTGCCAGCAGCTTAGCGCTTGGGCGGGACGGCGAGCAGTACTTC. Its translation is CASSLALGRDGEQYF. The variable domain in full, with the rest retrieved from reference TRBV7-9 and TRBJ2-7, is DTGVSQNPRHKITKRGQNVTFRCDPISEHNRLYWYRQTLGQGPEFLTYFQNEAQLEKSRLLSDRFSAERPKGSFSTLEIQRTEQGDSAMYLCASSLALGRDGEQYFGPGTRLTVT.

This clonotype was seen a few times. This chain uses TRBV5-4 with TRBJ1-2; D gene ambiguous. Germline loops: CDR1 SGHNT, CDR2 YYREEE (reference sequence). V lost 5 bases and J lost 1, with 18 bases in between. This CDR3 is built from 16 residues. The CDR3 nucleotides read TGTGCCAGCAGTCCACGACCGGGAAATCTTAACTATGGCTACACCTTC. Its protein is CASSPRPGNLNYGYTF.

This clonotype occurred many times. V is TRBV4-3 and J is TRBJ1-2; 8 nucleotides agree with TRBD1. This CDR3 is 12 amino acids long. The junction had 2 bases not matched to a gene; V was cut back by 3 bases and J by 8 bases. Germline loops: CDR1 LGHNA, CDR2 YSLEER. The CDR3 reads CASSQRTGGYTF. The CDR3 DNA reads as TGCGCCAGCAGCCAGAGGACAGGGGGCTACACCTTC.

The chain has TRBV20-1 and TRBJ1-5, with D possibly being TRBD1 (5 bases). The CDR3 sequence is 15 residues long. Trimming shortened V by 5 bases and J by 2 bases, and 16 bases separated the two germline ends. From germline, CDR1 is DFQATT and CDR2 SNEGSKA (reference sequence). The CDR3 DNA reads TGCAGTGCTGCCCCGGTGCGGGGCGGCAATCAGCCCCAGCATTTT. Protein sequence: CSAAPVRGGNQPQHF.

Here the CDR3 DNA reads TGTGCCACCAGCAATGGAGGCAGTTACAATGAGCAGTTCTTC. Amino acid sequence: CATSNGGSYNEQFF. The gene calls are TRBV15 and TRBJ2-1; possibly TRBD2 for D (5 bases). V was clipped by 4 bases and J by 4 bases, with 11 bases between them. The length of the CDR3 is 14 residues. CDR1 is LNHNV and CDR2 is YYDKDF in the germline V gene (reference sequence).

This clonotype has a count of ten or more. J is TRBJ2-1 and V is TRBV20-1, with TRBD2 as a possible D gene (5 bases). The germline V gene encodes CDR1 DFQATT and CDR2 SNEGSKA (reference sequence). Deletions cut 7 bases from V and 0 bases from J, with 22 bases between. This CDR3 is 17 amino acids long. DNA for the CDR3: TGCAGTGTCGCCACCCTGGCGGGCCTGAGCTCCTACAATGAGCAGTTCTTC. It specifies CSVATLAGLSSYNEQFF.